Reported below is one TCR beta chain. The antigen remains unidentified. Only in-frame clones appear in the TCRdb table, and some are missing; sequencing was by immunoSEQ multiplex PCR. The sample comprises about 310,000 clones, around 90% of which are singletons, and approximately 0.9% rests with the top ten. This entry comes from a study of cytomegalovirus exposure and HLA in healthy donors. General study results and limits: Later, an analysis found that TCR clusters from the first cohort tended to co-occur in the 130 or so validation repertoires.

V was clipped by 3 bases and J by 6 bases, with 15 bases between them. There are 15 residues in the CDR3. Germline CDR1 LNHDA, CDR2 SQIVND (reference sequence). This clonotype was obtained from a man under 40 in good health and CMV-seronegative. The rearrangement joins TRBV19 to TRBJ2-1, with D perhaps TRBD1 (6 bases). Material for sequencing was PBMCs. CDR3 loop: CASSIRQGPINEQFF. As DNA, the CDR3 is TGTGCCAGTAGTATCCGTCAGGGGCCCATCAATGAGCAGTTCTTC.